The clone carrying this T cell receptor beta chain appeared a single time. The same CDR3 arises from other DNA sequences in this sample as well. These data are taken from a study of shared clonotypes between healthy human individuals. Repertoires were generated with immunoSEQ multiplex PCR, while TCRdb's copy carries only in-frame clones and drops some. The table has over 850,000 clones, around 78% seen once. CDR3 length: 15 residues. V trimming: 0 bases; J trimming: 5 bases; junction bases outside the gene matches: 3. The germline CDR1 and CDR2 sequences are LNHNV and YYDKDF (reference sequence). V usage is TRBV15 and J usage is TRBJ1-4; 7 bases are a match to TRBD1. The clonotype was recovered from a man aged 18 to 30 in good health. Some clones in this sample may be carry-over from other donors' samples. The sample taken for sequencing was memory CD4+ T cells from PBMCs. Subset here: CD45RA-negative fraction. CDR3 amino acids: CATSREGTENEKLFF. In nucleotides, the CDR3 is TGTGCCACCAGCAGAGAAGGGACAGAGAATGAAAAACTGTTTTTT.